Shown below are 13 T cell receptor beta chains from a single sample sequenced in a study of T cells in Graves' hyperthyroidism and ophthalmopathy. Regions amplified from RNA transcripts were the TCR beta CDR3 regions. When the TCR CDR3 underwent first-round RT-PCR, the HTBI primer set was used. A single record per CDR3 protein comes from TCRdb applying MiXCR to the multiplex PCR reads. The sample lists hundreds of thousands of distinct CDR3 sequences, about 14% occurring once. Source material: blood. Receptors were obtained from a woman in her forties or fifties with Graves' ophthalmopathy.

This clonotype was detected ten times or more. The V call is TRBV20-1, the J call TRBJ1-1; 8 bases are shared with TRBD1. V gave up 7 bases and J gave up 3 bases; unmatched junction bases: 7. The CDR3 spans 13 residues. Looked up from germline, CDR1 is DFQATT and CDR2 is SNEGSKA (reference sequence). In DNA form, the CDR3 reads TGCAGTGTCCAGGGGGCGCGGCACACTGAAGCTTTCTTT. Translation: CSVQGARHTEAFF.

In its sample, this clonotype was seen many times. This chain connects TRBV5-1 to TRBJ2-1; weak D call: TRBD1 (6 bases). Trimming removed 1 base from V and 4 bases from J, with 15 bases in between. The CDR3 is 16 amino acids. Germline V lookup: CDR1 SGHRS, CDR2 YFSETQ. The CDR3 region has the DNA TGCGCCAGCAGCTTGATTTTGGGCGGACAGTACAATGAGCAGTTCTTC. Protein product: CASSLILGGQYNEQFF.

This clonotype was seen many times. The DNA of the CDR3 is TGTGCCAGCGAAATTGGGGCTAGCGGGAGAGCCGATACGCAGTATTTT. It yields the protein CASEIGASGRADTQYF. This chain uses TRBV28 with TRBJ2-3; 10 nucleotides line up with TRBD2. The V gene end was trimmed by 8 bases and the J gene end by 6 bases; junction bases not matched to a gene: 14. Looked up from germline, CDR1 is MDHEN and CDR2 is SYDVKM. The CDR3 extends over 16 amino acids.

This chain joins TRBV7-2 and TRBJ1-4, with D uncertain. CDR1 and CDR2 (germline): SGHTA, FQGNSA. The CDR3 covers 15 residues. Trimming took 4 bases from V and 3 from J, leaving 12 bases between them. The CDR3 bases are TGTGCCAGCAGCTCCAGACCGGTTCCTAATGAAAAACTGTTTTTT. This encodes CASSSRPVPNEKLFF.

This clonotype was counted ten times or more. The chain is built from TRBV12-3 or TRBV12-4 and TRBJ2-5, with 10 bases fitting TRBD1. The CDR3 is 15 residues long. V lost 6 bases, J lost 5 bases, and 9 bases stayed unmatched. CDR3 in amino acids: CASRDGTGDSETQYF. The CDR3 DNA reads as TGTGCCAGCAGGGACGGGACAGGGGACTCGGAGACCCAGTACTTC.

This CDR3 reads CASRAGAVSGNTIYF. The CDR3 DNA reads as TGTGCCAGCAGGGCAGGGGCGGTATCCGGAAACACCATATATTTT. This chain uses TRBV12-3 or TRBV12-4 with TRBJ1-3; the D gene is possibly TRBD1 (6 bases). This CDR3 has 15 amino acids. Trimming removed 6 bases from V and 4 bases from J, with 16 bases in between.

This clonotype was counted at least ten times. Written as DNA, the CDR3 is TGCGCCAGCAGCTTGGCTAGCGGGAGTCGTAATGAGCAGTTCTTC. It yields the protein CASSLASGSRNEQFF. The V call is TRBV5-1, the J call TRBJ2-1; 10 positions agree with TRBD2. Losses at the gene ends were 0 bases for V and 7 bases for J; bases not matched to a gene: 4. The CDR3 contains 15 residues. The germline V gene encodes CDR1 SGHRS and CDR2 YFSETQ.

This clonotype was observed at least ten times. The chain has TRBV28 and TRBJ2-7; 12 positions match TRBD2. Germline V gene sequence: CDR1 MDHEN, CDR2 SYDVKM. This CDR3 is built from 16 residues. Unmatched junction bases numbered 6, after V lost 2 bases and J lost 4 bases. The CDR3 region has the DNA TGTGCCAGCAGTTTACCCGGACTAGCGGGAACATACGAGCAGTACTTC. Its protein product is CASSLPGLAGTYEQYF.

This clonotype was observed many times. CDR3: CSARQGWSTEAFF. CDR3 nucleotides: TGCAGTGCTAGACAGGGTTGGAGCACTGAAGCTTTCTTT. The V and J genes are TRBV20-1 and TRBJ1-1; D might be TRBD1 (5 bases). Germline-derived CDR1 and CDR2 are DFQATT and SNEGSKA (reference sequence). With 2 bases removed from V and 4 bases from J, the gap between germline ends came to 11 bases. CDR3 length: 13 residues.

The genes are TRBV14 and TRBJ2-1; 9 bases align to TRBD2. CDR3 length: 16 amino acids. Germline V gene sequence: CDR1 SGHDN, CDR2 FVKESK. After removal of 1 base from V and 2 bases from J, the junction contained 3 bases not matched to a gene. CDR3 sequence reads: CASSQVSSGTYNEQFF. The DNA of the CDR3 is TGTGCCAGCAGCCAAGTCTCTAGCGGGACCTACAATGAGCAGTTCTTC.

This clonotype has ten or more counts. The chain carries TRBV28 and TRBJ2-2; D tentatively reads TRBD1 or TRBD2 (6 bases each). The CDR3 totals 17 residues. In germline, CDR1 is MDHEN, CDR2 SYDVKM. V was clipped by 3 bases and J by 5 bases, with 19 bases between them. CDR3 sequence (DNA): TGTGCCAGCAGTTTTGCCAGGGGACTTTTAGGAACCGGGGAGCTGTTTTTT. This sequence encodes CASSFARGLLGTGELFF. Based on the CDR3 plus reference TRBV28 and TRBJ2-2, the full variable domain is DVKVTQSSRYLVKRTGEKVFLECVQDMDHENMFWYRQDPGLGLRLIYFSYDVKMKEKGDIPEGYSVSREKKERFSLILESASTNQTSMYLCASSFARGLLGTGELFFGEGSRLTVL.

The rearrangement links TRBV2 to TRBJ2-1; D is unclear. Germline V gene data show CDR1 as SNHLY and CDR2 as FYNNEI. Between the trimmed V and J ends, which lost 4 bases and 4 bases, there was a span of 14 bases. CDR3 length equals 15 residues. The CDR3 nucleotides read TGTGCCAGCAGTGCCTCACGCGAACTTTACAATGAGCAGTTCTTC. It codes for CASSASRELYNEQFF.

This rearrangement joins TRBV6-9 to TRBJ1-1; D ambiguous. Trimming took 3 bases from V and 1 from J, leaving 12 bases between them. The CDR3 runs 15 residues. The germline V gene encodes CDR1 MNHGY and CDR2 SVAAGI. CDR3 bases: TGTGCCAGCAGTTACCAGCATTCCTCGAACACTGAAGCTTTCTTT. Encoded protein: CASSYQHSSNTEAFF.